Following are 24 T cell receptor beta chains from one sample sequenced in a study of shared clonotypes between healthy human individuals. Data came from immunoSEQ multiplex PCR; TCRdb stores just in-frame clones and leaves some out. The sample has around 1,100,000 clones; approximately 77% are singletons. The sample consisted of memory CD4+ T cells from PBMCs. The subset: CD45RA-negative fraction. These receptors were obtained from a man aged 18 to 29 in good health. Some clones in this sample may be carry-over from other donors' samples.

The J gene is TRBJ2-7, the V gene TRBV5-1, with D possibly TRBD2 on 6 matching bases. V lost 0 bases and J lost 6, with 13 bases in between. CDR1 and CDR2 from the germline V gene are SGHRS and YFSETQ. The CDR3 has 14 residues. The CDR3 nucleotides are TGCGCCAGCAGCTTGGTTGTTAGCGGAGGCGAGCAGTACTTC. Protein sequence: CASSLVVSGGEQYF.

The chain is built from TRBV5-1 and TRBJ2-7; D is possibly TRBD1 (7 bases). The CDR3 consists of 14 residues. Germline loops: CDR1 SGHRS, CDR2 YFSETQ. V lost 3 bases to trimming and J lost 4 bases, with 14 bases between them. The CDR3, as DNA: TGCGCCAGCAGCTCGGAGGGGGCTAGTTACGAGCAGTACTTC. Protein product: CASSSEGASYEQYF.

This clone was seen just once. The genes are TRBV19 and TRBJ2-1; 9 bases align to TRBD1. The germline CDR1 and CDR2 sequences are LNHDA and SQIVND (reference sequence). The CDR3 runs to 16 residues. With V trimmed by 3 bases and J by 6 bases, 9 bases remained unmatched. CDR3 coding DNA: TGTGCCAGTAGTATCCCCGGGACAGGGTTTATCAATGAGCAGTTCTTC. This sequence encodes CASSIPGTGFINEQFF.

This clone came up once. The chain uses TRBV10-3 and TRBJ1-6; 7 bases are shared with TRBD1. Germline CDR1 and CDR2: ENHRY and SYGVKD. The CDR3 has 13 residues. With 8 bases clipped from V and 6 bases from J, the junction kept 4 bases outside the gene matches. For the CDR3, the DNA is TGTGCCATCCACGGACAGGCTAATTCACCCCTCCACTTT. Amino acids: CAIHGQANSPLHF.

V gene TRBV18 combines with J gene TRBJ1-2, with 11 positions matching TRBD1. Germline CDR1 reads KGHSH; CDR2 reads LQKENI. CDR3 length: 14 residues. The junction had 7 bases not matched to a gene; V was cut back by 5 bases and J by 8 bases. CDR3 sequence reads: CASSNWDRGYGYTF. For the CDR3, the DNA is TGTGCCAGCTCAAATTGGGACAGGGGGTACGGCTACACCTTC.

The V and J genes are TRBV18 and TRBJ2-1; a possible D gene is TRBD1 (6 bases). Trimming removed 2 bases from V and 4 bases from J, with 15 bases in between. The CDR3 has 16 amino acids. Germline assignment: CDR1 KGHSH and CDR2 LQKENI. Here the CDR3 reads CASSPANRDLYNEQFF. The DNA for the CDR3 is TGTGCCAGCTCACCAGCCAACAGGGATCTTTACAATGAGCAGTTCTTC.

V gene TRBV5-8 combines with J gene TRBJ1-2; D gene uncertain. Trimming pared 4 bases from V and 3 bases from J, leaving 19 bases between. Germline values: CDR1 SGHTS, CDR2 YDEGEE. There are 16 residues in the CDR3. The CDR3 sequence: CASSTYRLSEDYGYTF. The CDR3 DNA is TGTGCCAGCAGCACTTACAGACTATCGGAGGACTATGGCTACACCTTC.

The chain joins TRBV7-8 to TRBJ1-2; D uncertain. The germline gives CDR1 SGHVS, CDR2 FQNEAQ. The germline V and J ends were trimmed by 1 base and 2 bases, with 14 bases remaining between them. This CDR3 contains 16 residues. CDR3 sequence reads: CASSLGSGVGNYGYTF. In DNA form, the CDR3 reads TGTGCCAGCAGCTTAGGGTCCGGGGTAGGCAACTATGGCTACACCTTC.

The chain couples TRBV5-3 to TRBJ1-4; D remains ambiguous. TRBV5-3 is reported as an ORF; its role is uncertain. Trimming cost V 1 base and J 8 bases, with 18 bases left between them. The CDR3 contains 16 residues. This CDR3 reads CARSLKSDGTPEKLFF. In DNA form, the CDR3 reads TGTGCCAGAAGCTTGAAGTCGGACGGAACTCCAGAAAAACTGTTTTTT.

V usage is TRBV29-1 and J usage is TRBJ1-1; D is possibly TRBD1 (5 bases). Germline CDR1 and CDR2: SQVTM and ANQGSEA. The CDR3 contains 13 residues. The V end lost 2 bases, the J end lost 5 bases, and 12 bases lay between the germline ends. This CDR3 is CSVEIQAGTEAFF. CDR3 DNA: TGCAGCGTTGAAATACAGGCAGGGACTGAAGCTTTCTTT.

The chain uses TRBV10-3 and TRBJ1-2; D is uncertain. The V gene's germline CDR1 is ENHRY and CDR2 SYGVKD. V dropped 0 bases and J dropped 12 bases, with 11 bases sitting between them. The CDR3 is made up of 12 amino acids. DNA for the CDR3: TGTGCCATCAGTGAGTCGATAGGCCGGGACACCTTC. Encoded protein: CAISESIGRDTF.

CDR3 bases: TGCGCCAGCAGGGGGACAGGGAAATACAATGAGCAGTTCTTC. Translating gives CASRGTGKYNEQFF. The genes are TRBV5-1 and TRBJ2-1; 9 positions match TRBD1. Germline V lookup: CDR1 SGHRS, CDR2 YFSETQ. Trimming at V came to 5 bases and at J to 4 bases, leaving 4 bases not matched to a gene. There are 14 residues in the CDR3.

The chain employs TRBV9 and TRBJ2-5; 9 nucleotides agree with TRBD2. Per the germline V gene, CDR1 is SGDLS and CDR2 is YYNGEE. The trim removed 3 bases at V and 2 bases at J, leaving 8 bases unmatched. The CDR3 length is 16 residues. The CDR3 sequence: CASSAQTSGFQETQYF. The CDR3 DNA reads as TGTGCCAGCAGCGCACAGACTAGCGGATTTCAAGAGACCCAGTACTTC.

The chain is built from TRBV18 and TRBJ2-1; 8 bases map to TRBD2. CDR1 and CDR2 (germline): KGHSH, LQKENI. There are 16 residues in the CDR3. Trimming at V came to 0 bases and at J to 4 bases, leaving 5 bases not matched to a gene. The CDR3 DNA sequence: TGTGCCAGCTCACCACCGGGACTAGGGAATTACAATGAGCAGTTCTTC. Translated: CASSPPGLGNYNEQFF.

Here the CDR3 reads CSVAASGSADTQYF. The CDR3 coding sequence is TGCAGCGTTGCGGCTAGCGGGAGTGCAGATACGCAGTATTTT. This chain uses TRBV29-1 with TRBJ2-3; 10 bases align to TRBD2. The trim removed 4 bases at V and 4 bases at J, leaving 5 bases unmatched. The CDR3 loop spans 14 amino acids. From germline, CDR1 is SQVTM and CDR2 ANQGSEA.

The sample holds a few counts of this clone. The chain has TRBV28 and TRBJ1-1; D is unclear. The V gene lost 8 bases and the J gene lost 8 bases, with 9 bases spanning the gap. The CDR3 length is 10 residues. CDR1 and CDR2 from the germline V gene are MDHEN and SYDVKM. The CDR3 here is CASSSKEAFF. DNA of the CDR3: TGTGCCAGCTCCTCCAAAGAAGCTTTCTTT.

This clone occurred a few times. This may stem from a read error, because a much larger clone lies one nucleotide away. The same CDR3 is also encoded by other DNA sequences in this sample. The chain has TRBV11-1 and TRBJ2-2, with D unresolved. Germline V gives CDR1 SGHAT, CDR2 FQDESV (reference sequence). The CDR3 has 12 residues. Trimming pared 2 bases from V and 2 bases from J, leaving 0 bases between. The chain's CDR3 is CASSLNTGELFF. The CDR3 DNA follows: TGTGCCAGCAGCTTAAACACCGGGGAGCTGTTTTTT.

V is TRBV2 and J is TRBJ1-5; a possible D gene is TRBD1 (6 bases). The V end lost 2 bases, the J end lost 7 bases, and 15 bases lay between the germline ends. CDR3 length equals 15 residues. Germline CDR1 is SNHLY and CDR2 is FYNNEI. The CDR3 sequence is CASSELAGAGQPQHF. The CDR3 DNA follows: TGTGCCAGCAGTGAATTGGCAGGGGCAGGGCAGCCCCAGCATTTT.

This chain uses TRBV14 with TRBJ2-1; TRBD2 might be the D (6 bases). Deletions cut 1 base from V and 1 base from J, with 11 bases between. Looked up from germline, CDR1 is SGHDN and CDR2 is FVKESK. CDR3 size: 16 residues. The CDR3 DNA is TGTGCCAGCAGCCAAGCTCCCGGGACTTCCTACAATGAGCAGTTCTTC. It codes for CASSQAPGTSYNEQFF.

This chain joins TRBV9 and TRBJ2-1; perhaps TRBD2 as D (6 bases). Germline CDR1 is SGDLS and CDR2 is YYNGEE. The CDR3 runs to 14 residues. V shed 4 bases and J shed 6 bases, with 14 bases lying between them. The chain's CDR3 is CASSPQIGGNEQFF. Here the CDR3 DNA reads TGTGCCAGCAGCCCCCAAATCGGGGGCAATGAGCAGTTCTTC.

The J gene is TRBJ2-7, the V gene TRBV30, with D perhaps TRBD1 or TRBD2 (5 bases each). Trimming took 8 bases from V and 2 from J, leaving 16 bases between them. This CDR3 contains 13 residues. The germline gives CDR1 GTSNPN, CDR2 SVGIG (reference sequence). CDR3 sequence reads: CARAPGHPYEQYF. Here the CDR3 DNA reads TGTGCCCGAGCCCCGGGGCACCCCTACGAGCAGTACTTC.

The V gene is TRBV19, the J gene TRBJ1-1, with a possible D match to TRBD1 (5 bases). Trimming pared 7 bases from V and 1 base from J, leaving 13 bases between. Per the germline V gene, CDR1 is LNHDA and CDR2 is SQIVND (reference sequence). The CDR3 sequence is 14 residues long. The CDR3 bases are TGTGCCAGTACCCAAGGGGTCCAGAACACTGAAGCTTTCTTT. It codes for CASTQGVQNTEAFF.

For the CDR3, the DNA is TGTGCCAGCAGCTCTGACAGGGCGAACACTGAAGCTTTCTTT. Amino acid sequence: CASSSDRANTEAFF. This chain links TRBV9 with TRBJ1-1, with 7 positions matching TRBD1. The germline V gene has CDR1 SGDLS and CDR2 YYNGEE. Unmatched junction bases numbered 4, after V lost 4 bases and J lost 1 base. The length of the CDR3 is 14 residues.

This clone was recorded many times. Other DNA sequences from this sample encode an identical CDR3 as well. CDR3 loop: CASSSRTANTEAFF. The CDR3, as DNA: TGCGCCAGCAGCTCAAGGACCGCGAACACTGAAGCTTTCTTT. V gene TRBV5-1 combines with J gene TRBJ1-1; D is unclear. There are 14 residues in the CDR3. Trimming cost V 3 bases and J 1 base, with 10 bases left between them. Germline CDR1 reads SGHRS; CDR2 reads YFSETQ. Drawing the rest from reference TRBV5-1 and TRBJ1-1, the complete variable domain is KAGVTQTPRYLIKTRGQQVTLSCSPISGHRSVSWYQQTPGQGLQFLFEYFSETQRNKGNFPGRFSGRQFSNSRSEMNVSTLELGDSALYLCASSSRTANTEAFFGQGTRLTVV.